These 20 T cell receptor beta chains were all obtained from the same sample, sequenced in a study of blood T cell repertoires in COVID-19. Clones were read by immunoSEQ multiplex PCR, and TCRdb kept only the in-frame ones, dropping some. The sample lists hundreds of thousands of clones, about 90% seen once, with under 0.3% in the top ten. Material for sequencing was peripheral blood. The receptor set was obtained from a young woman with acute or convalescent COVID-19.

The chain has TRBV4-2 and TRBJ1-3, with TRBD1 as a possible D gene (5 bases). V dropped 3 bases and J dropped 0 bases, with 15 bases sitting between them. CDR3 size: 17 residues. Per germline, CDR1 LGHNA and CDR2 YNFKEQ. The CDR3 DNA reads TGTGCCAGCAGCCACACGGGCGGCAGGGACTCTGGAAACACCATATATTTT. The encoded protein is CASSHTGGRDSGNTIYF.

The chain is built from TRBV30 and TRBJ1-3, with D perhaps TRBD1 (6 bases). Germline V gene sequence: CDR1 GTSNPN, CDR2 SVGIG (reference sequence). The CDR3 covers 13 residues. V lost 5 bases and J 0 bases, leaving 8 bases between the germline ends. The DNA of the CDR3 is TGTGCCTGGGCGACAGGCTCTGGAAACACCATATATTTT. This sequence encodes CAWATGSGNTIYF. The full variable domain, in which reference TRBV30 and TRBJ1-3 provide the parts outside the CDR3, is SQTIHQWPATLVQPVGSPLSLECTVEGTSNPNLYWYRQAAGRGLQLLFYSVGIGQISSEVPQNLSASRPQDRQFILSSKKLLLSDSGFYLCAWATGSGNTIYFGEGSWLTVV.

The rearrangement links TRBV11-2 to TRBJ1-1; a possible D gene is TRBD1 (5 bases). The CDR3 loop spans 11 amino acids. V was pared by 2 bases and J by 8 bases, with 6 bases between. The germline V gene has CDR1 SGHAT and CDR2 FQNNGV. CDR3 nucleotides: TGTGCCAGCAGCTTAAGACAGGAAGCTTTCTTT. It yields the protein CASSLRQEAFF.

Only a few counts were recorded for this clone. The chain couples TRBV4-1 to TRBJ1-5; the match to TRBD1 covers 7 bases. Germline CDR1 is MGHRA and CDR2 is YSYEKL. Trimming cost V 0 bases and J 10 bases; bases outside gene matches: 12. The CDR3 has 16 amino acids. The CDR3: CASSQDGIGGGLPQHF. The CDR3 DNA reads as TGCGCCAGCAGCCAAGATGGGATAGGAGGGGGCTTACCCCAGCATTTT.

The gene calls are TRBV5-4 and TRBJ2-7, with D perhaps TRBD1 (6 bases). Germline lookup yields CDR1 SGHNT and CDR2 YYREEE (reference sequence). V was clipped by 2 bases and J by 5 bases, with 11 bases between them. The CDR3 spans 13 residues. CDR3 bases: TGTGCCAGCAGCTTACAGGGTACCCACGAGCAGTACTTC. Residues: CASSLQGTHEQYF.

The genes are TRBV28 and TRBJ2-1; TRBD1 aligns across 8 bases. Germline values: CDR1 MDHEN, CDR2 SYDVKM. V dropped 4 bases and J dropped 4; count of bases not matched to a gene: 6. The CDR3 contains 15 residues. The DNA for the CDR3 is TGTGCCAGCAGTTCGCCGGGACAGGCGTACAATGAGCAGTTCTTC. Translated, it gives CASSSPGQAYNEQFF.

CDR3 sequence reads: CASSTRSGGGGIQYF. CDR3 nucleotides: TGTGCCAGCAGTACCAGGTCAGGGGGCGGCGGCATTCAGTACTTC. The chain is built from TRBV28 and TRBJ2-4; 8 positions agree with TRBD1. The germline CDR1 and CDR2 sequences are MDHEN and SYDVKM. V shed 5 bases and J 9 bases; nucleotides not matched to a gene: 12. The CDR3 totals 15 residues. Full variable domain (missing parts from reference TRBV28 and TRBJ2-4): DVKVTQSSRYLVKRTGEKVFLECVQDMDHENMFWYRQDPGLGLRLIYFSYDVKMKEKGDIPEGYSVSREKKERFSLILESASTNQTSMYLCASSTRSGGGGIQYFGAGTRLSVL.

The rearrangement joins TRBV11-2 to TRBJ2-6, with no clear D. This CDR3 is 17 amino acids long. Trimming left V 1 base short and J 0 bases short, with 10 bases between. Germline assignment: CDR1 SGHAT and CDR2 FQNNGV. CDR3 sequence reads: CASSLVGALSGANVLTF. Written as DNA, the CDR3 is TGTGCCAGCAGCTTAGTCGGAGCCCTCTCTGGGGCCAACGTCCTGACTTTC.

This chain connects TRBV7-9 to TRBJ1-5; 7 bases agree with TRBD1. Germline V gene sequence: CDR1 SEHNR, CDR2 FQNEAQ (reference sequence). V was clipped by 3 bases and J by 2 bases; unmatched bases: 4. This CDR3 has 15 residues. The CDR3, as DNA: TGTGCCAGCAGCTTTGGACAGGTTGGCAATCAGCCCCAGCATTTT. It translates to CASSFGQVGNQPQHF. The full variable domain, completed using reference TRBV7-9 and TRBJ1-5, is DTGVSQNPRHKITKRGQNVTFRCDPISEHNRLYWYRQTLGQGPEFLTYFQNEAQLEKSRLLSDRFSAERPKGSFSTLEIQRTEQGDSAMYLCASSFGQVGNQPQHFGDGTRLSIL.

The V gene is TRBV20-1, the J gene TRBJ2-3; D gene ambiguous. Germline CDR1 is DFQATT and CDR2 is SNEGSKA (reference sequence). The length of the CDR3 is 11 residues. The V end was cut by 6 bases, the J end by 1 base, with 5 bases between. CDR3 sequence (DNA): TGCAGTGCGGAGCGCACAGATACGCAGTATTTT. It translates to CSAERTDTQYF.

The chain couples TRBV6-6 to TRBJ1-2; TRBD1 agrees at 10 bases. Germline loops: CDR1 MNHNY, CDR2 SVGAGI (reference sequence). The J segment lost 7 bases and the V segment lost 2 bases, leaving 10 bases of the junction unmatched. The CDR3 runs 16 residues. The CDR3 region has the DNA TGTGCCAGCAGTTACCCTCCTCTGACAGGGGGCGGTGGCTACACCTTC. This encodes CASSYPPLTGGGGYTF.

The gene calls are TRBV6-2 or TRBV6-3 and TRBJ1-1, with D unresolved. Germline V gene lookup returns CDR1 MNHEY and CDR2 SVGEGT. This CDR3 contains 14 residues. Trimming stripped 2 bases from V and 5 bases from J, with 12 bases between. CDR3 nucleotide sequence: TGTGCCAGCAGTTACAGCCTAGTAGGTACTGAAGCTTTCTTT. Translating it yields CASSYSLVGTEAFF.

The V gene is TRBV5-1, the J gene TRBJ1-2; no reliable D call. Trimming pared 5 bases from V and 6 bases from J, leaving 14 bases between. The germline gives CDR1 SGHRS, CDR2 YFSETQ. The CDR3 extends over 13 amino acids. CDR3 coding DNA: TGCGCCAGCAGTCTGTTAGAGGGTAATGGCTACACCTTC. This gives the protein CASSLLEGNGYTF.

The chain employs TRBV7-9 and TRBJ1-1; TRBD1 agrees at 9 bases. V lost 3 bases, J lost 12 bases, and 8 bases stayed unmatched. The length of the CDR3 is 13 residues. Germline lookup yields CDR1 SEHNR and CDR2 FQNEAQ (reference sequence). In DNA form, the CDR3 reads TGTGCCAGCAGCTTCCCGGGACAGGGCAAAACTTTCTTT. This gives the protein CASSFPGQGKTFF.

V is TRBV5-4 and J is TRBJ1-2, with 10 bases matching TRBD1. Trimming took 0 bases from V and 5 from J; bases not matched to a gene: 7. The CDR3 totals 16 residues. Looked up from germline, CDR1 is SGHNT and CDR2 is YYREEE (reference sequence). CDR3 sequence reads: CASSLAGTGDRYGYTF. The CDR3 region has the DNA TGTGCCAGCAGCTTGGCCGGGACAGGGGATAGGTATGGCTACACCTTC.

The rearrangement joins TRBV7-2 to TRBJ2-2, with D possibly being TRBD1 (5 bases). Between the trimmed V and J ends, which lost 4 bases and 0 bases, there was a span of 12 bases. Looked up from germline, CDR1 is SGHTA and CDR2 is FQGNSA. CDR3 length equals 16 residues. CDR3 residues: CASSSQARANTGELFF. In DNA, the CDR3 is TGTGCCAGCAGCTCACAAGCCAGGGCGAACACCGGGGAGCTGTTTTTT.

The V and J genes are TRBV30 and TRBJ1-1; D might be TRBD1 (6 bases). The germline CDR1 and CDR2 sequences are GTSNPN and SVGIG (reference sequence). CDR3 size: 17 residues. Deletions cut 7 bases from V and 1 base from J, with 25 bases between. The CDR3 region has the DNA TGTGCCTACACCCACCTTCTCACCGGGACACAGAACACTGAAGCTTTCTTT. It codes for CAYTHLLTGTQNTEAFF.

This clone was counted only a few times. Distinct nucleotide sequences in the sample also encode this CDR3. This chain uses TRBV13 with TRBJ1-3, with a possible D match to TRBD1 (5 bases). CDR3 size: 15 residues. CDR1 is PRHDT, CDR2 FYEKMQ, per germline (reference sequence). Between the trimmed V and J ends, which lost 1 base and 1 base, there was a span of 8 bases. The CDR3, as DNA: TGTGCCAGCAGCTTAGTCGGGGGGTCTGGAAACACCATATATTTT. It specifies CASSLVGGSGNTIYF.

The chain carries TRBV3-1 (or the pseudogene TRBV3-2) and TRBJ2-3, with a weak D call TRBD1 (6 bases). The V and J ends lost 3 bases and 2 bases respectively, with 12 bases between them. The CDR3 is made up of 15 amino acids. Germline assignment: CDR1 LGHDT and CDR2 YNNKEL (reference sequence). As DNA, the CDR3 is TGTGCCAGCAGCCATGCCGGGACACACACAGATACGCAGTATTTT. Its protein product is CASSHAGTHTDTQYF.

The rearrangement joins TRBV5-4 to TRBJ1-1; 9 bases fit TRBD1. CDR3 size: 12 residues. Germline CDR1 reads SGHNT; CDR2 reads YYREEE (reference sequence). The junction had 1 base not matched to a gene; V was cut back by 2 bases and J by 8 bases. The CDR3 nucleotides read TGTGCCAGCAGCTTCGGGACAGGGGAAGCTTTCTTT. Its translation is CASSFGTGEAFF.